This is a list of T cell receptor beta chains from one sample in a study of T cell responses to AZD1222 COVID-19 vaccine. Data came from immunoSEQ multiplex PCR; TCRdb stores just in-frame clones and leaves some out. The data contain roughly 150,000 clones, around nine tenths of them singletons. The input for sequencing was peripheral blood, taken after recovery from COVID-19. Receptor source: an adult who had recovered from COVID-19. Both conserved end residues are part of each CDR3. Fields, in order: D gene, V gene, J gene, clone size, CDR3 protein, CDR3 DNA. A D gene is named only where the DNA matches it firmly. Clone size is stated in some rows and not others, as once, few, many or a class when expanded.

NA,TRBV12-5,TRBJ2-7,NA,CASGPKAAYEQYF,TGTGCTAGTGGTCCTAAGGCAGCCTACGAGCAGTACTTC
NA,TRBV2,TRBJ1-2,NA,CASSPRVYGYTF,TGTGCCAGCAGTCCCCGCGTCTATGGCTACACCTTC
NA,TRBV9,TRBJ1-6,NA,CASSDSGVSNSPLHF,TGTGCCAGCAGCGACTCCGGGGTGAGTAATTCACCCCTCCACTTT
NA,TRBV27,TRBJ1-3,NA,CASSPRQKDSGNTIYF,TGTGCCAGCAGTCCACGACAGAAAGACTCTGGAAACACCATATATTTT
TRBD1,TRBV7-8,TRBJ1-3,NA,CASSLEGQGLPTIYF,TGTGCCAGCAGCTTAGAGGGACAGGGTTTACCCACCATATATTTT
NA,TRBV6-5,TRBJ1-2,NA,CASTVNYGYTF,TGTGCCAGCACAGTAAACTATGGCTACACCTTC
TRBD2,TRBV11-2,TRBJ2-5,NA,CASTPVTAGGPKETQYF,TGTGCCAGCACCCCCGTGACAGCGGGGGGGCCCAAAGAGACCCAGTACTTC
NA,TRBV5-1,TRBJ1-3,NA,CASSLEGPATTGNTIYF,TGCGCCAGCAGCTTGGAGGGTCCTGCGACTACTGGAAACACCATATATTTT
NA,TRBV7-6,TRBJ1-6,NA,CASSLEDTGTGNSPLHF,TGTGCCAGCAGCTTAGAGGATACGGGGACGGGTAATTCACCCCTCCACTTT
NA,TRBV5-1,TRBJ1-2,NA,CASSTDPGLDNYGYTF,TGCGCCAGCAGCACTGACCCCGGACTGGACAACTATGGCTACACCTTC
NA,TRBV28,TRBJ1-1,few,CASSSGASEAFF,TGTGCCAGCAGTTCTGGGGCGAGTGAAGCTTTCTTT
TRBD2,TRBV6-2/TRBV6-3,TRBJ2-7,NA,CASSGLAGNEQYF,TGTGCCAGCAGTGGACTAGCGGGGAACGAGCAGTACTTC
TRBD2,TRBV25-1,TRBJ2-3,NA,CASSGTSGRGGTDTQYF,TGTGCCAGCAGTGGGACTAGCGGGAGGGGAGGCACAGATACGCAGTATTTT
NA,TRBV4-1,TRBJ1-2,few,CASSQESQGIAYGYTF,TGCGCCAGCAGCCAAGAATCGCAGGGGATCGCCTATGGCTACACCTTC
NA,TRBV19,TRBJ2-7,NA,CASSVGQSYEQYF,TGTGCCAGTAGTGTCGGACAAAGCTACGAGCAGTACTTC
NA,TRBV6-5,TRBJ1-5,NA,CASSISGTSYWSQHF,TGTGCCAGCAGTATCTCCGGGACCTCTTATTGGTCCCAGCATTTT
TRBD2,TRBV27,TRBJ2-7,NA,CASSSTAGGFNEQYF,TGTGCCAGCAGTTCCACAGCGGGGGGATTCAACGAGCAGTACTTC
NA,TRBV10-1,TRBJ1-2,NA,CASSESVGIGYTF,TGCGCCAGCAGTGAGTCAGTAGGGATCGGCTACACCTTC
NA,TRBV14,TRBJ2-5,once,CASSLGGGRTAYF,TGTGCCAGCAGCCTAGGGGGCGGGAGAACCGCGTACTTC
NA,TRBV2,TRBJ1-5,few,CASSGRQSNQPQHF,TGTGCCAGCAGTGGCCGACAGAGCAATCAGCCCCAGCATTTT
NA,TRBV9,TRBJ1-1,NA,CASSVELNTEAFF,TGTGCCAGCAGCGTAGAGCTGAACACTGAAGCTTTCTTT
TRBD2,TRBV18,TRBJ2-2,NA,CASSRGVAGANTGELFF,TGTGCCAGCTCCCGTGGGGTAGCGGGAGCGAACACCGGGGAGCTGTTTTTT
TRBD1,TRBV27,TRBJ2-3,NA,CASLRQGGTDTQYF,TGTGCCAGCCTAAGACAGGGGGGCACAGATACGCAGTATTTT
TRBD1,TRBV23-1,TRBJ2-7,NA,CASRPRGNEQYF,TGCGCCAGCAGGCCCAGGGGGAACGAGCAGTACTTC
NA,TRBV4-3,TRBJ1-2,NA,CASSQEGPGAYGYTF,TGCGCCAGCAGCCAAGAAGGTCCAGGTGCCTATGGCTACACCTTC
TRBD1,TRBV10-1,TRBJ2-5,NA,CASSESNRGQETQYF,TGCGCCAGCAGTGAGTCAAACAGGGGGCAAGAGACCCAGTACTTC
NA,TRBV6-5,TRBJ1-1,NA,CASSYLSVNTEAFF,TGTGCCAGCAGTTACCTGTCAGTGAACACTGAAGCTTTCTTT
TRBD1,TRBV27,TRBJ1-6,NA,CASSPFPGQGRYANSPLHF,TGTGCCAGCAGTCCATTTCCGGGACAGGGACGATACGCGAATTCACCCCTCCACTTT
TRBD2,TRBV4-2,TRBJ2-5,NA,CASSQGTGTSGQETQYF,TGTGCCAGCAGCCAGGGAACCGGGACTAGCGGGCAGGAGACCCAGTACTTC
TRBD1,TRBV2,TRBJ2-7,NA,CASMEDRVVHEQYF,TGTGCCAGCATGGAGGACAGGGTGGTCCACGAGCAGTACTTC
TRBD2,TRBV5-4,TRBJ2-4,NA,CASSLGPGAGVAKNIQYF,TGTGCCAGCAGCTTGGGGCCCGGAGCGGGGGTAGCCAAAAACATTCAGTACTTC
NA,TRBV2,TRBJ2-5,NA,CASSGEETQYF,TGTGCCAGCAGTGGGGAGGAGACCCAGTACTTC
NA,TRBV6-6,TRBJ1-4,NA,CASRAPQVRTNEKLFF,TGTGCCAGCAGGGCTCCGCAGGTCCGTACTAATGAAAAACTGTTTTTT
NA,TRBV20-1,TRBJ1-3,NA,CSASLQGSGNTIYF,TGCAGTGCTAGTCTCCAGGGCTCTGGAAACACCATATATTTT
TRBD1,TRBV27,TRBJ1-1,NA,CASSLPDRGLTEAFF,TGTGCCAGCAGTTTACCCGACAGGGGGCTCACTGAAGCTTTCTTT
TRBD1,TRBV6-5,TRBJ1-1,NA,CASSRQGEKNTEAFF,TGTGCCAGCAGCCGACAGGGGGAAAAAAACACTGAAGCTTTCTTT
NA,TRBV5-1,TRBJ2-2,NA,CASSWPDDSPTSGELFF,TGCGCCAGCAGCTGGCCTGACGACAGTCCCACCTCCGGGGAGCTGTTTTTT
NA,TRBV21-1,TRBJ2-7,few,CASSKATVPYEQYF,TGTGCCAGCAGCAAAGCTACAGTCCCCTACGAGCAGTACTTC
TRBD1,TRBV5-4,TRBJ2-5,NA,CASSLDRVKETQYF,TGTGCCAGCAGCCTCGACAGGGTGAAAGAGACCCAGTACTTC
NA,TRBV25-1,TRBJ2-5,NA,CASRGQRGETQYF,TGTGCCAGCAGGGGGCAGAGAGGAGAGACCCAGTACTTC
NA,TRBV5-1,TRBJ1-1,NA,CASSFLGTNTEAFF,TGCGCCAGCAGCTTTCTCGGGACCAACACTGAAGCTTTCTTT
NA,TRBV19,TRBJ1-2,NA,CATSGPINYGYTF,TGTGCCACCTCGGGACCGATTAACTATGGCTACACCTTC
NA,TRBV24-1,TRBJ2-7,NA,CATSRGQAPSYEQYF,TGTGCCACCAGTCGTGGTCAGGCCCCATCCTACGAGCAGTACTTC
TRBD1,TRBV18,TRBJ1-5,few,CASSSLPMTGTDQPQHF,TGTGCCAGCTCATCACTCCCCATGACAGGGACCGATCAGCCCCAGCATTTT
TRBD1,TRBV4-1,TRBJ1-1,few,CASRGQLKNTEAFF,TGCGCCAGCCGGGGACAGCTGAAGAACACTGAAGCTTTCTTT
TRBD1,TRBV5-1,TRBJ2-5,NA,CASSYQGAAETQYF,TGCGCCAGCAGCTACCAGGGGGCGGCAGAGACCCAGTACTTC
NA,TRBV5-1,TRBJ1-4,NA,CASGQTTTNEKLFF,TGCGCCAGTGGACAGACGACAACTAATGAAAAACTGTTTTTT
TRBD2,TRBV5-4,TRBJ2-2,NA,CASSTGTRNTGELFF,TGTGCCAGCAGCACGGGGACTAGAAACACCGGGGAGCTGTTTTTT
NA,TRBV12-3/TRBV12-4,TRBJ2-5,NA,CASGETQYF,TGTGCCAGCGGGGAGACCCAGTACTTC
NA,TRBV5-6,TRBJ2-7,NA,CASSLKGWEQYF,TGTGCCAGCAGCTTGAAGGGATGGGAGCAGTACTTC
NA,TRBV7-8,TRBJ1-6,NA,CASSLDRRNSPLHF,TGTGCCAGCAGCTTAGACAGAAGAAATTCACCCCTCCACTTT
NA,TRBV19,TRBJ2-1,NA,CASTPDGGRNEQFF,TGTGCCAGTACCCCGGACGGGGGGCGGAATGAGCAGTTCTTC
NA,TRBV7-2,TRBJ2-1,NA,CASRLSGSSAYNEQFF,TGTGCCAGCAGGCTGTCGGGTAGCTCTGCCTACAATGAGCAGTTCTTC
NA,TRBV6-4,TRBJ1-4,NA,CASSDSGGGGEKLFF,TGTGCCAGCAGTGACTCAGGGGGAGGTGGTGAAAAACTGTTTTTT
TRBD1,TRBV9,TRBJ1-3,NA,CASSARGQGGRNTIYF,TGTGCCAGCAGCGCCAGGGGACAGGGTGGGAGAAACACCATATATTTT
NA,TRBV15,TRBJ2-3,NA,CATSRGLEDTDTQYF,TGTGCCACCAGCAGGGGCCTTGAGGACACAGATACGCAGTATTTT